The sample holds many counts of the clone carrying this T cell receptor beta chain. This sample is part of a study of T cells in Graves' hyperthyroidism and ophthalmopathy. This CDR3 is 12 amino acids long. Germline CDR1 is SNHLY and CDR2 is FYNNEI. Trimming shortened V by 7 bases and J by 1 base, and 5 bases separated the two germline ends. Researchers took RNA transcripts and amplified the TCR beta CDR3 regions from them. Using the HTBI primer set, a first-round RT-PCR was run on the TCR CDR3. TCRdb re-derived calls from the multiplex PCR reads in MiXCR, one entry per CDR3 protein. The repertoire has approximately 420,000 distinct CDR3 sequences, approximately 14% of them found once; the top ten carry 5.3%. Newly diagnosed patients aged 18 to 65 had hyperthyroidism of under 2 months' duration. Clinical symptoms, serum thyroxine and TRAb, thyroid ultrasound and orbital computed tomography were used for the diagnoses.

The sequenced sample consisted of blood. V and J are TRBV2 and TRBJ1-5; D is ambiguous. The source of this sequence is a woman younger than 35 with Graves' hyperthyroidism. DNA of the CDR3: TGTGCCAGCAAATACAGCAATCAGCCCCAGCATTTT. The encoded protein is CASKYSNQPQHF.